A single sample is the source of the 27 T cell receptor beta chains below, sequenced in a study of T cells after yellow fever vaccination. TCRdb re-derived calls from the 5' RACE reads in MiXCR, one entry per CDR3 protein. The repertoire holds around 590,000 distinct CDR3 sequences, 9% to 15% seen once, with about 15% in the top ten. The sequenced sample was PBMCs, obtained on the day of the yellow fever booster vaccination. The source is a man between 25 and 39 years old who received the YFV17D yellow fever vaccine.

This sequence joins TRBV6-5 and TRBJ1-2; no firm D call. V was trimmed by 0 bases and J by 3 bases, leaving 14 bases between them. The CDR3 has 16 residues. Germline CDR1 and CDR2: MNHEY and SVGAGI. The CDR3 DNA is TGTGCCAGCAGTTACTCGATGTCAGCCACAGACTATGGCTACACCTTC. Residues: CASSYSMSATDYGYTF.

The rearrangement joins TRBV6-5 to TRBJ1-3; D may be TRBD1 (6 bases). The length of the CDR3 is 16 residues. Trimming removed 4 bases from V and 2 bases from J, with 15 bases in between. Germline CDR1 MNHEY, CDR2 SVGAGI. In DNA, the CDR3 is TGTGCCAGCAGTTCGGCCCCGGGGGCGACTGGAAACACCATATATTTT. This sequence encodes CASSSAPGATGNTIYF.

In DNA, the CDR3 is TGTGCCAGCAGCCTCTTGGGACAGGGGGTTACCGGGGAGCTGTTTTTT. Translation: CASSLLGQGVTGELFF. This sequence joins TRBV7-2 and TRBJ2-2, with TRBD1 identical over 11 bases. This CDR3 contains 16 residues. Trimming took 5 bases from V and 5 from J; bases not matched to a gene: 7. Per the germline V gene, CDR1 is SGHTA and CDR2 is FQGNSA. Using reference TRBV7-2 and TRBJ2-2 for the parts outside the CDR3, the full variable domain is GAGVSQSPSNKVTEKGKDVELRCDPISGHTALYWYRQSLGQGLEFLIYFQGNSAPDKSGLPSDRFSAERTGGSVSTLTIQRTQQEDSAVYLCASSLLGQGVTGELFFGEGSRLTVL.

The V gene is TRBV5-6, the J gene TRBJ2-7; possible D gene TRBD2, 5 bases. Looked up from germline, CDR1 is SGHDT and CDR2 is YYEEEE. This CDR3 comprises 14 residues. Trimming took 1 base from V and 3 from J, leaving 11 bases between them. The CDR3 DNA reads as TGTGCCAGCAGCTTGTTGGACTTCAGCTACGAGCAGTACTTC. It specifies CASSLLDFSYEQYF.

The chain joins TRBV13 to TRBJ1-2, with a possible D match to TRBD1 (6 bases). This CDR3 comprises 12 residues. V was clipped by 3 bases and J by 11 bases, with 13 bases between them. CDR1 and CDR2 (germline): PRHDT, FYEKMQ (reference sequence). Here the CDR3 reads CASSFQKQGYTF. The CDR3 nucleotides read TGTGCCAGCAGCTTCCAAAAACAGGGTTACACCTTC. The complete variable domain, with remaining parts taken from reference TRBV13 and TRBJ1-2, reads AAGVIQSPRHLIKEKRETATLKCYPIPRHDTVYWYQQGPGQDPQFLISFYEKMQSDKGSIPDRFSAQQFSDYHSELNMSSLELGDSALYFCASSFQKQGYTFGSGTRLTVV.

This clonotype was counted many times. Mismatch with germline at one junction end may stem from a read error. The chain couples TRBV6-2 or TRBV6-3 to TRBJ2-4; TRBD2 agrees at 8 bases. Germline V gene lookup returns CDR1 MNHEY and CDR2 SVGEGT. This CDR3 is 13 amino acids long. CDR3 amino acids: CASSYRLASGWSF. CDR3 coding DNA: TGTGCCAGCAGTTACCGATTGGCTAGCGGGTGGTCCTTC.

The chain's CDR3 is CASSRRSGQQNPEQFF. In nucleotides, the CDR3 is TGTGCCAGCAGCCGAAGGTCCGGACAGCAAAATCCTGAGCAGTTCTTC. The rearrangement joins TRBV7-2 to TRBJ2-1; weak D call: TRBD1 (6 bases). The germline V and J ends were trimmed by 5 bases and 9 bases, with 23 bases remaining between them. Germline V gene lookup returns CDR1 SGHTA and CDR2 FQGNSA. The CDR3 contains 16 residues. Filled out from reference TRBV7-2 and TRBJ2-1, the complete variable domain reads GAGVSQSPSNKVTEKGKDVELRCDPISGHTALYWYRQSLGQGLEFLIYFQGNSAPDKSGLPSDRFSAERTGGSVSTLTIQRTQQEDSAVYLCASSRRSGQQNPEQFFGPGTRLTVL.

This clonotype was detected ten times or more. The chain joins TRBV4-3 to TRBJ2-7, with a possible D match to TRBD2 (6 bases). Germline CDR1 and CDR2: LGHNA and YSLEER. Trimming took off 4 bases at V and 0 bases at J, with 16 bases between the two ends. This CDR3 region has 16 residues. CDR3 in amino acids: CASSPQASAVSYEQYF. The CDR3 DNA is TGCGCCAGCAGCCCCCAGGCTAGCGCAGTCTCCTACGAGCAGTACTTC.

This clonotype was seen only a few times. This sequence joins TRBV6-2 or TRBV6-3 and TRBJ2-1; 9 bases are shared with TRBD1. CDR1 is MNHEY, CDR2 SVGEGT, per germline. The CDR3 is 15 residues long. V trimming: 6 bases; J trimming: 3 bases; junction bases outside the gene matches: 6. The CDR3 sequence is CASSQTGGVYNEQFF. The CDR3 coding sequence is TGTGCCAGCAGCCAGACAGGGGGGGTCTACAATGAGCAGTTCTTC.

The chain has TRBV28 and TRBJ2-7, with D perhaps matching TRBD1 (6 bases). Between the trimmed V and J ends, which lost 2 bases and 3 bases, there was a span of 17 bases. The CDR3 covers 16 residues. The germline gives CDR1 MDHEN, CDR2 SYDVKM. The CDR3 region is CASSLGYREKGYEQYF. The CDR3 bases are TGTGCCAGCAGTTTAGGGTACAGGGAGAAGGGCTACGAGCAGTACTTC.

This clonotype was detected only a few times. The chain joins TRBV24-1 to TRBJ2-1; 9 bases map to TRBD2. V lost 3 bases, J lost 4 bases, and 3 bases stayed unmatched. The CDR3 sequence is 15 residues long. Germline CDR1 is KGHDR and CDR2 is SFDVKD. The CDR3 DNA reads as TGTGCCACCAGTGATAGCGGGAGGACTTACAATGAGCAGTTCTTC. Protein product: CATSDSGRTYNEQFF.

The V gene is TRBV28, the J gene TRBJ2-4, with D hard to call. Trimming removed 2 bases at V and 7 bases at J, with 6 bases between. CDR1 and CDR2 from the germline V gene are MDHEN and SYDVKM. CDR3 length: 12 amino acids. The CDR3 here is CASSLPANIQYF. The CDR3 DNA follows: TGTGCCAGCAGTTTACCTGCGAACATTCAGTACTTC. Combining the CDR3 with reference TRBV28 and TRBJ2-4 gives the whole variable domain DVKVTQSSRYLVKRTGEKVFLECVQDMDHENMFWYRQDPGLGLRLIYFSYDVKMKEKGDIPEGYSVSREKKERFSLILESASTNQTSMYLCASSLPANIQYFGAGTRLSVL.

V gene TRBV19 combines with J gene TRBJ2-3, with D unresolved. Germline V gives CDR1 LNHDA, CDR2 SQIVND (reference sequence). V was cut by 5 bases and J by 4 bases, with 13 bases left in between. This CDR3 region has 14 residues. As DNA, the CDR3 is TGTGCCAGTAGTGCTCTCTTCTCTCCAGATACGCAGTATTTT. It translates to CASSALFSPDTQYF.

The chain uses TRBV11-2 and TRBJ2-3, with D possibly TRBD2 on 5 matching bases. The length of the CDR3 is 14 residues. V dropped 0 bases and J dropped 6 bases, with 10 bases sitting between them. CDR1 is SGHAT and CDR2 is FQNNGV in the germline V gene. This CDR3 reads CASSLEARGDTQYF. CDR3 DNA sequence: TGTGCCAGCAGCTTAGAAGCTCGAGGGGATACGCAGTATTTT.

This clonotype has at least ten counts. This rearrangement joins TRBV7-9 to TRBJ2-1; no firm D call. The V gene lost 4 bases and the J gene lost 10 bases, with 11 bases spanning the gap. In germline, CDR1 is SEHNR, CDR2 FQNEAQ (reference sequence). This CDR3 has 12 amino acids. This CDR3 is CASSSTLREQFF. As DNA, the CDR3 is TGTGCCAGCAGCTCCACCCTGAGGGAGCAGTTCTTC. Using reference TRBV7-9 and TRBJ2-1 for the parts outside the CDR3, the full variable domain is DTGVSQNPRHKITKRGQNVTFRCDPISEHNRLYWYRQTLGQGPEFLTYFQNEAQLEKSRLLSDRFSAERPKGSFSTLEIQRTEQGDSAMYLCASSSTLREQFFGPGTRLTVL.

The chain recombines TRBV7-8 with TRBJ1-1; TRBD1 might be the D (6 bases). V was clipped by 6 bases and J by 5 bases, with 10 bases between them. In germline, CDR1 is SGHVS, CDR2 FQNEAQ. The CDR3 contains 12 residues. DNA for the CDR3: TGTGCCAGCAGTTTCCAGGGGACTGAAGCTTTCTTT. Encoded protein: CASSFQGTEAFF.

The chain joins TRBV7-9 to TRBJ2-1; no clear D gene. CDR3 length equals 12 residues. The V end lost 4 bases, the J end lost 10 bases, and 11 bases lay between the germline ends. Germline lookup yields CDR1 SEHNR and CDR2 FQNEAQ (reference sequence). The CDR3 spells CASSSPRWEQFF. CDR3 nucleotide sequence: TGTGCCAGCAGCTCGCCCAGGTGGGAGCAGTTCTTC.

This clonotype has more than one count but fewer than ten. The chain recombines TRBV7-2 with TRBJ2-7; possible D gene TRBD1, 6 bases. The CDR3 extends over 13 amino acids. Looked up from germline, CDR1 is SGHTA and CDR2 is FQGNSA. The ends were cut back, 6 bases at V and 3 bases at J, with 12 bases in the middle. In nucleotides, the CDR3 is TGTGCCAGCAGTTATACAGGGCGCTACGAGCAGTACTTC. Protein sequence: CASSYTGRYEQYF.

This chain links TRBV9 with TRBJ2-7, with D possibly being TRBD1 (5 bases). The V end lost 0 bases, the J end lost 4 bases, and 14 bases lay between the germline ends. The germline CDR1 and CDR2 sequences are SGDLS and YYNGEE. The CDR3 consists of 15 residues. CDR3 amino acids: CASSVEGALGYEQYF. CDR3 nucleotide sequence: TGTGCCAGCAGCGTAGAAGGGGCCCTTGGGTACGAGCAGTACTTC.

The J gene is TRBJ2-2, the V gene TRBV7-6, with a weak D call TRBD2 (5 bases). V was trimmed by 1 base and J by 1 base, leaving 10 bases between them. This CDR3 has 16 residues. Germline V gives CDR1 SGHVS, CDR2 FNYEAQ. For the CDR3, the DNA is TGTGCCAGCAGCTTAGGTGGGAGTAGGAACACCGGGGAGCTGTTTTTT. This codes for CASSLGGSRNTGELFF.

This clonotype was counted many times. V usage is TRBV7-2 and J usage is TRBJ2-3; D assignment may be TRBD1 or TRBD2 (6 bases each). CDR1 and CDR2 (germline): SGHTA, FQGNSA. The ends were cut back, 5 bases at V and 8 bases at J, with 11 bases in the middle. The CDR3 length is 12 residues. The CDR3 spells CASSPGAGTQYF. CDR3 DNA: TGTGCCAGCAGCCCGGGGGCAGGTACGCAGTATTTT.

In DNA, the CDR3 is TGTGCCAGCAGTCTAAGCGGGAGAGTAGGTAATGAGCAGTTCTTC. This sequence encodes CASSLSGRVGNEQFF. The chain couples TRBV28 to TRBJ2-1, with 8 nucleotides matching TRBD2. V lost 5 bases to trimming and J lost 7 bases; unmatched junction nucleotides: 10. The CDR3 consists of 15 residues. Germline lookup yields CDR1 MDHEN and CDR2 SYDVKM.

This clonotype has more than one count but fewer than ten. The genes are TRBV7-2 and TRBJ1-5, with TRBD1 identical over 7 bases. The ends lost 4 bases at V and 2 bases at J; junction bases unmatched: 8. Per the germline V gene, CDR1 is SGHTA and CDR2 is FQGNSA. The CDR3 extends over 16 amino acids. CDR3 DNA sequence: TGTGCCAGCAGCTCGCTACAGGGGAAGGGCAATCAGCCCCAGCATTTT. Its translation: CASSSLQGKGNQPQHF.

With respect to this clonotype: Just one base apart from a much larger clone, this may be a read error. The chain employs TRBV29-1 and TRBJ2-5, with TRBD1 identical over 9 bases. The junction had 1 base not matched to a gene; V was cut back by 5 bases and J by 3 bases. The CDR3 length is 12 residues. The germline gives CDR1 SQVTM, CDR2 ANQGSEA. CDR3 DNA: TGCAGCGTTTGGACAGGGGAAGAGACCCAGTACTTC. This gives the protein CSVWTGEETQYF.

The rearrangement uses TRBV29-1 and TRBJ1-3, with D hard to call. CDR1 is SQVTM and CDR2 is ANQGSEA in the germline V gene. Deletions cut 7 bases from V and 3 bases from J, with 7 bases between. This CDR3 comprises 11 residues. CDR3 bases: TGCAGCGGGATCCTTGGAAACACCATATATTTT. It encodes CSGILGNTIYF.

This clonotype was observed once. The J gene is TRBJ2-6, the V gene TRBV10-1; D might be TRBD1 (5 bases). Germline-derived CDR1 and CDR2 are WNHNN and SYGVQD (reference sequence). Trimming left V 7 bases short and J 0 bases short, with 28 bases between. The CDR3 runs 21 residues. The CDR3 spells CASIIIRGLQSHFSGANVLTF. The CDR3 DNA sequence: TGCGCCAGCATAATCATAAGGGGCCTACAATCACATTTCTCTGGGGCCAACGTCCTGACTTTC.

The V gene is TRBV4-2, the J gene TRBJ1-6; the D is unclear. CDR3 size: 16 residues. Looked up from germline, CDR1 is LGHNA and CDR2 is YNFKEQ. V was shortened by 0 bases and J by 7 bases, with 13 bases between the two germline ends. The CDR3 DNA reads as TGTGCCAGCAGCCAAGATTCTGTATACCAGAATTCACCCCTCCACTTT. This sequence encodes CASSQDSVYQNSPLHF.